Sequencing of this T cell receptor beta chain was carried out in a study of cytomegalovirus exposure and HLA in healthy donors. Whole-study results and caveats: Within the data, a cluster of highly shared sequence variants was likely a sequencing artifact. For most subjects, TCR beta sequences were reported to predict HLA-A and HLA-B alleles with accuracy. The listing of roughly 160 TCR beta chains classed them as cytomegalovirus-associated.

Nominally healthy donors provided the samples, though records likely missed some immune exposures. Amplification used 60 Vbeta primers and 13 Jbeta primers. The assay was immunoSEQ multiplex PCR, and TCRdb's table has in-frame clones only and misses some. The sample lists 150,000 to 200,000 clones, about four fifths occurring once. A word on this clone: The antigen is unknown.

What was sequenced was PBMCs. This TCR derives from a man aged 45 to 65 in good health and CMV-seropositive.

Here the CDR3 reads CASSFNRGVGYTF. The CDR3 DNA is TGTGCCAGCAGTTTCAATCGGGGGGTTGGCTACACCTTC. The chain uses TRBV27 and TRBJ1-2, with D tentatively TRBD1 (5 bases). V gave up 3 bases and J gave up 7 bases, with 12 bases separating them. Germline lookup yields CDR1 MNHEY and CDR2 SMNVEV (reference sequence). This CDR3 spans 13 amino acids.